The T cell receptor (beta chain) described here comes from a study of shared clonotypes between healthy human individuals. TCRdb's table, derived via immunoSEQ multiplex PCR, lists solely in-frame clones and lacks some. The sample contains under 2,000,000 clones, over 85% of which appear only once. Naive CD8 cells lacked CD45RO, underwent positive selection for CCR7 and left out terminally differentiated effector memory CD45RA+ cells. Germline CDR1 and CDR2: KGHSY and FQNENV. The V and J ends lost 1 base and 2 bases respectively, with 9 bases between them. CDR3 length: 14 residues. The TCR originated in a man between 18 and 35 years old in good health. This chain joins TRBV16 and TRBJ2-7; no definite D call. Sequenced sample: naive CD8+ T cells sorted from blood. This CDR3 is CASSQFDRTYEQYF. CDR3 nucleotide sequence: TGTGCCAGCAGCCAATTTGACCGCACCTACGAGCAGTACTTC.